This entry describes one T cell receptor beta chain. Original analysis: From reference gene primer amplification, estimates of nucleated cell counts were derived. Produced via immunoSEQ multiplex PCR; TCRdb's table is partial and in-frame only. V, J and clone size are taken as reported in that table, and D and trimming were inferred from the DNA itself. The table records some 68,000 clones, less than 95% of them present only once. The data were obtained in a study of blood T cell repertoires in COVID-19. Overall study: The United States, Italy and Spain provided the acute and convalescent COVID-19 samples. PBMCs, B-cell-depleted T cells, or T cells provided the cDNA or gDNA that made up the material.

Germline CDR1 reads SGHRS; CDR2 reads YFSETQ. V shed 4 bases and J 7 bases; nucleotides not matched to a gene: 11. The CDR3 runs to 16 residues. The Seattle patients joined while their infection was active and were tracked longitudinally afterward. The chain employs TRBV5-1 and TRBJ1-6; TRBD1 agrees at 7 bases. Sequenced input: peripheral blood. This receptor was obtained from a man in his fifties with COVID-19, enrolled during active disease. The CDR3, as DNA: TGCGCCAGCAGCCCGCTTAGACAGGGAGGAAATTCACCCCTCCACTTT. Translating gives CASSPLRQGGNSPLHF.